Following are 25 T cell receptor beta chains from one sample sequenced in a study of CD8 T cells in ankylosing spondylitis. General observations from the study: Within ankylosing spondylitis blood, a TCR beta motif made up of several highly homologous variants appeared to be characteristic.

These receptors are not linked to any known antigen. From the 5' RACE reads, TCRdb called clonotypes with MiXCR, one entry per CDR3 protein. The table includes fewer than 550,000 distinct CDR3 sequences, over 4% detected once. The sequencing input was blood, either unsorted or a sorted T cell fraction (not recorded which). The receptors come from a male donor with ankylosing spondylitis.

This clonotype occurred many times. The chain uses TRBV7-9 and TRBJ1-5; maybe TRBD1 (5 bases). The germline gives CDR1 SEHNR, CDR2 FQNEAQ (reference sequence). Trimming stripped 5 bases from V and 7 bases from J, with 12 bases between. This CDR3 region has 13 residues. The CDR3 here is CASSRPGEQPQHF. CDR3 bases: TGTGCCAGCAGCCGACCGGGGGAGCAGCCCCAGCATTTT.

This clonotype was counted many times. The chain carries TRBV20-1 and TRBJ2-5, with 11 bases matching TRBD2. The CDR3 extends over 15 amino acids. The germline CDR1 and CDR2 sequences are DFQATT and SNEGSKA (reference sequence). V was clipped by 4 bases and J by 2 bases; unmatched bases: 6. The CDR3, as DNA: TGCAGTGCTAACGGGGGACTAGCGGTACAAGAGACCCAGTACTTC. This translates into CSANGGLAVQETQYF.

This clonotype was observed a few times. V usage is TRBV28 and J usage is TRBJ2-7; a possible D gene is TRBD1 (6 bases). V lost 7 bases to trimming and J lost 2 bases, with 15 bases between them. Germline V gene data show CDR1 as MDHEN and CDR2 as SYDVKM. The CDR3 runs to 14 residues. CDR3 DNA: TGTGCCAGCAAACGCGCAGGGGCTACCTACGAGCAGTACTTC. Its translation is CASKRAGATYEQYF.

This clonotype was seen repeatedly, ten times or more. The chain couples TRBV3-1 to TRBJ2-7; 7 bases fit TRBD1. This CDR3 region has 15 residues. With V trimmed by 10 bases and J by 1 base, 13 bases remained unmatched. Germline V gives CDR1 LGHDT, CDR2 YNNKEL (reference sequence). This CDR3 reads CATTSLRGRSYEQYF. As DNA, the CDR3 is TGTGCCACCACCAGCCTCAGGGGGAGATCCTACGAGCAGTACTTC.

The chain combines TRBV10-3 with TRBJ1-2; D not resolved. The CDR3 contains 17 residues. The V end was cut by 10 bases, the J end by 1 base, with 25 bases between. The germline CDR1 and CDR2 sequences are ENHRY and SYGVKD. The CDR3 nucleotides read TGTGCCACCCGGGGTCCGGGAGGTCTCGGTTTTAACTATGGCTACACCTTC. This encodes CATRGPGGLGFNYGYTF.

This clonotype was observed at least ten times. The chain has TRBV12-3 or TRBV12-4 and TRBJ1-1, with 9 bases that match TRBD1. J was trimmed by 10 bases and V by 6 bases; bases with no gene match: 6. The CDR3 consists of 12 residues. CDR3 nucleotides: TGTGCCAGCAGCGAACAGGGGGCAGGAGCTTTCTTT. Translation gives CASSEQGAGAFF.

This clonotype was observed many times. The chain is built from TRBV5-5 and TRBJ1-4; the match to TRBD1 covers 7 bases. Germline V CDR1 and CDR2: SGHKS, YYEKEE (reference sequence). The CDR3 has 18 residues. V lost 4 bases to trimming and J lost 6 bases; unmatched junction nucleotides: 18. CDR3 loop: CASSTLGPGQEGYEKLFF. The CDR3 DNA follows: TGTGCCAGCAGCACGTTGGGACCCGGACAGGAGGGTTATGAAAAACTGTTTTTT.

This clonotype was detected ten times or more. The chain recombines TRBV7-9 with TRBJ1-2; D is uncertain. Trimming took off 5 bases at V and 8 bases at J, with 15 bases between the two ends. From germline, CDR1 is SEHNR and CDR2 FQNEAQ (reference sequence). The CDR3 is 13 amino acids. The CDR3 loop reads CASSGGRERGYTF. The CDR3 nucleotides read TGTGCCAGCAGCGGAGGACGCGAGAGGGGCTACACCTTC. Filled out from reference TRBV7-9 and TRBJ1-2, the complete variable domain reads DTGVSQNPRHKITKRGQNVTFRCDPISEHNRLYWYRQTLGQGPEFLTYFQNEAQLEKSRLLSDRFSAERPKGSFSTLEIQRTEQGDSAMYLCASSGGRERGYTFGSGTRLTVV.

This clonotype was observed at least ten times. The V call is TRBV12-3 or TRBV12-4, the J call TRBJ2-3; TRBD1 matches 7 bases. The ends lost 6 bases at V and 0 bases at J; junction bases unmatched: 6. The CDR3 sequence is 15 residues long. The CDR3 DNA follows: TGTGCCAGCAGACATTCGACAGGGAGCACAGATACGCAGTATTTT. Its translation is CASRHSTGSTDTQYF.

Of note for this clonotype: This likely comes from a read error, as the CDR3 has no conserved phenylalanine or tryptophan at its end. V is TRBV28 and J is TRBJ1-2; TRBD1 aligns across 8 bases. The CDR3 contains 13 residues. CDR1 is MDHEN and CDR2 is SYDVKM in the germline V gene. After removal of 5 bases from V and 8 bases from J, the junction contained 7 bases not matched to a gene. In nucleotides, the CDR3 is TGTGCCAGCAGTCCCCGACAGGGGAGAGGCTACACCTTA. Translating gives CASSPRQGRGYTL.

The sample holds many counts of this clonotype. The genes are TRBV9 and TRBJ2-1, with D hard to call. The V end was cut by 0 bases, the J end by 5 bases, with 9 bases between. Per germline, CDR1 SGDLS and CDR2 YYNGEE. The CDR3 spans 14 residues. The CDR3 bases are TGTGCCAGCAGCGTAGAAAACTACCACAATGAGCAGTTCTTC. It yields the protein CASSVENYHNEQFF.

This clonotype was seen repeatedly, ten times or more. The chain is built from TRBV6-1 and TRBJ1-5; D might be TRBD1 (6 bases). The CDR3 consists of 14 residues. The germline V gene has CDR1 MNHNS and CDR2 SASEGT. V was trimmed by 6 bases and J by 3 bases, leaving 12 bases between them. The CDR3 loop reads CASSRGGTNQPQHF. The CDR3 bases are TGTGCCAGCAGCCGGGGGGGCACCAATCAGCCCCAGCATTTT.

This clonotype was seen at least ten times. In DNA, the CDR3 is TGTGCCAGCAGTACCCCAGGGCGGCACTATGGCTACACCTTC. Amino acid sequence: CASSTPGRHYGYTF. The rearrangement joins TRBV6-1 to TRBJ1-2; tentative D call: TRBD1 (5 bases). The CDR3 is 14 residues long. V was clipped by 5 bases and J by 3 bases, with 13 bases between them. Germline V gives CDR1 MNHNS, CDR2 SASEGT.

This clonotype has at least ten counts. V and J are TRBV2 and TRBJ2-5; 9 bases are a match to TRBD1. This CDR3 spans 13 amino acids. J gave up 6 bases and V 9 bases, and 8 bases lay outside the gene matches. Germline CDR1 and CDR2: SNHLY and FYNNEI. Written as DNA, the CDR3 is TGTGCCAGTACCGGGACAGGGACGAAGACCCAGTACTTC. Its protein product is CASTGTGTKTQYF.

This clonotype was counted many times. The V call is TRBV7-9, the J call TRBJ2-1; unclear D gene. The CDR3 is made up of 15 amino acids. Per the germline V gene, CDR1 is SEHNR and CDR2 is FQNEAQ (reference sequence). Trimming shortened V by 5 bases and J by 0 bases, and 11 bases separated the two germline ends. The CDR3 sequence: CASSTDGRSYNEQFF. The DNA for the CDR3 is TGTGCCAGCAGCACCGACGGACGCTCCTACAATGAGCAGTTCTTC.

This clonotype was observed many times. The chain employs TRBV5-6 and TRBJ2-3; D gene unclear. With 5 bases removed from V and 2 bases from J, the gap between germline ends came to 9 bases. Germline-derived CDR1 and CDR2 are SGHDT and YYEEEE. The CDR3 extends over 13 amino acids. In nucleotides, the CDR3 is TGTGCCAGCAGTTACCTTCACACAGATACGCAGTATTTT. Translated, it gives CASSYLHTDTQYF.

V gene TRBV7-9 combines with J gene TRBJ2-3; TRBD1 matches at 8 bases. Germline V gene sequence: CDR1 SEHNR, CDR2 FQNEAQ (reference sequence). With 10 bases clipped from V and 6 bases from J, the junction kept 12 bases outside the gene matches. The CDR3 sequence is 14 residues long. This CDR3 is CAIRGLQVSDTQYF. As DNA, the CDR3 is TGTGCCATCAGGGGGCTCCAGGTTTCCGATACGCAGTATTTT.

This clonotype was recorded at least ten times. This chain's CDR3 is CASSLCKTAGDYNEQFF. The DNA for the CDR3 is TGTGCCAGCAGCCTATGTAAGACAGCGGGGGATTACAATGAGCAGTTCTTC. This chain connects TRBV7-3 to TRBJ2-1; 8 bases map to TRBD2. The CDR3 has 17 amino acids. Germline-derived CDR1 and CDR2 are SGHTA and FQGTGA. The V and J ends lost 5 bases and 4 bases, in that order; junction bases with no gene match: 13.

For this clonotype: This sequence may be a read error, since a much larger clone differs from it by one base. The chain couples TRBV20-1 to TRBJ1-5, with D possibly matching TRBD1 (6 bases). CDR3 length equals 11 residues. Germline loops: CDR1 DFQATT, CDR2 SNEGSKA (reference sequence). The CDR3 sequence: CSATYGQPKHF. As DNA, the CDR3 is TGCAGTGCTACCTACGGACAGCCCAAGCATTTT.

This clonotype was seen a few times. CDR3 residues: CSATTGVNEQYF. In nucleotides, the CDR3 is TGCAGTGCCACCACAGGGGTGAACGAGCAGTACTTC. The rearrangement joins TRBV20-1 to TRBJ2-7; TRBD1 matches 7 bases. CDR3 size: 12 residues. The V and J ends lost 6 bases and 5 bases, in that order; junction bases with no gene match: 7. Germline V gene sequence: CDR1 DFQATT, CDR2 SNEGSKA (reference sequence).

This clonotype was found many times. This rearrangement joins TRBV7-9 to TRBJ2-1, with D perhaps matching TRBD1 (6 bases). The germline CDR1 and CDR2 sequences are SEHNR and FQNEAQ (reference sequence). V was pared by 5 bases and J by 3 bases, with 14 bases between. The length of the CDR3 is 15 residues. This CDR3 reads CASSPPGQFYNEQFF. In DNA, the CDR3 is TGTGCCAGCAGCCCCCCGGGACAATTCTACAATGAGCAGTTCTTC.

The table lists this clonotype with many counts. CDR3 DNA sequence: TGTGCCAGCAGCCCCGGGACAGGGGGCTATACTGAAGCTTTCTTT. This sequence encodes CASSPGTGGYTEAFF. V usage is TRBV3-1 and J usage is TRBJ1-1, with 12 bases lining up with TRBD1. The germline CDR1 and CDR2 sequences are LGHDT and YNNKEL (reference sequence). With V trimmed by 4 bases and J by 5 bases, 5 bases remained unmatched. The CDR3 totals 15 residues.

This clonotype was seen ten or more times. The rearrangement links TRBV12-3 or TRBV12-4 to TRBJ1-6; no definite D call. Trimming removed 6 bases from V and 6 bases from J, with 12 bases in between. The CDR3 is 14 amino acids. DNA for the CDR3: TGTGCCAGCAGCATAGTCGGCGTTAATTCACCCCTCCACTTT. It codes for CASSIVGVNSPLHF.

This clonotype has more than one count but fewer than ten. V usage is TRBV28 and J usage is TRBJ2-7; 9 positions match TRBD2. This CDR3 region has 15 residues. V shed 6 bases and J 2 bases; nucleotides not matched to a gene: 8. Germline-derived CDR1 and CDR2 are MDHEN and SYDVKM. CDR3 sequence: CASRPRTSETYEQYF. The DNA of the CDR3 is TGTGCCAGCAGACCCCGGACTAGCGAGACCTACGAGCAGTACTTC.

This clonotype was recorded many times. The rearrangement joins TRBV7-8 to TRBJ1-5, with D maybe TRBD1 (6 bases). Germline V gives CDR1 SGHVS, CDR2 FQNEAQ. Deletions cut 4 bases from V and 0 bases from J, with 19 bases between. The CDR3 is 18 residues long. The CDR3 protein is CASSSQGRGRGSNQPQHF. DNA for the CDR3: TGTGCCAGCAGCTCACAGGGTCGGGGTCGCGGTAGCAATCAGCCCCAGCATTTT.